This record covers a single T cell receptor (beta chain). It was with unique molecular identifiers that the TCRbeta library was prepared. TCRdb reprocessed the PCR reads via MiXCR and lists one record per CDR3 protein. Of around 370,000 distinct CDR3 sequences detected, 9% to 12% appear once; the ten largest clones hold 2% to 2.5%. The sample originates from a study of T-cell reconstitution after alpha-beta-depleted transplantation in children. This receptor was identified in a human donor who donated a stem cell graft to a child with acute lymphoblastic leukemia. The source material was PBMCs from the stem cell graft donor, sampled from the stem cell graft.

The CDR3 region has the DNA TGTGCCAGCAGTTCCCTCTCGGTTAGCGGGGAGACCCAGTACTTC. Its translation: CASSSLSVSGETQYF. The rearrangement joins TRBV27 to TRBJ2-5; TRBD2 aligns across 7 bases. The CDR3 has 15 residues. The J segment lost 5 bases and the V segment lost 4 bases, leaving 10 bases of the junction unmatched. CDR1 and CDR2 (germline): MNHEY, SMNVEV (reference sequence).